The 30 T cell receptor beta chains presented below share a single source sample, sequenced in a study of T cell repertoires in cytomegalovirus infection. Each CDR3 protein gets one entry after TCRdb re-called the reads with MiXCR. Of about 440,000 distinct CDR3 sequences in the sample, about 33% are singletons; the top ten hold roughly 13%. Sequencing was performed on PBMCs. These receptors came from a human donor in good health (CMV status not recorded). Some clones in this sample may be carry-over from other donors' samples.

A remark on this clonotype: A read error is possible here, since a much larger clone lies one base away. The CDR3 DNA reads as TGTGCCAGAAGTTCGACCCACGACAGGGATTTCTATGGCTACACCTTC. Its protein product is CARSSTHDRDFYGYTF. This sequence joins TRBV12-3 or TRBV12-4 and TRBJ1-2; 7 nucleotides align to TRBD1. This CDR3 has 16 residues.

This clonotype was detected ten times or more. CDR3 protein: CASRLRGGAGDEQYF. In nucleotides, the CDR3 is TGTGCCAGCAGGCTTCGCGGGGGGGCTGGTGACGAGCAGTACTTC. The gene calls are TRBV7-2 and TRBJ2-7; 9 nucleotides line up with TRBD2. The V gene end was trimmed by 6 bases and the J gene end by 5 bases; junction bases not matched to a gene: 11. This CDR3 has 15 amino acids. Germline loops: CDR1 SGHTA, CDR2 FQGNSA. The entire variable domain, with the rest obtained from reference TRBV7-2 and TRBJ2-7, is as follows: GAGVSQSPSNKVTEKGKDVELRCDPISGHTALYWYRQSLGQGLEFLIYFQGNSAPDKSGLPSDRFSAERTGGSVSTLTIQRTQQEDSAVYLCASRLRGGAGDEQYFGPGTRLTVT.

Only one count was recorded for this clonotype. This chain uses TRBV5-6 with TRBJ1-2; D ambiguous. The CDR3 covers 13 residues. Germline CDR1 SGHDT, CDR2 YYEEEE. Trimming stripped 0 bases from V and 6 bases from J, with 9 bases between. The CDR3 loop is CASSLGGLDGYTF. In nucleotides, the CDR3 is TGTGCCAGCAGCTTGGGAGGGCTGGATGGCTACACCTTC.

This clonotype was counted between two and nine times. This chain uses TRBV29-1 with TRBJ1-2, with D tentatively TRBD1 (5 bases). CDR1 and CDR2 from the germline V gene are SQVTM and ANQGSEA. Trimming cost V 0 bases and J 5 bases, with 13 bases left between them. The CDR3 length is 14 residues. The CDR3 DNA follows: TGCAGCGTTGAAGATCAGGGAAGGTTGTATGGCTACACCTTC. This sequence encodes CSVEDQGRLYGYTF.

This clonotype was picked up a small number of times. CDR3 in amino acids: CATSRDTSAGELFF. CDR3 bases: TGTGCCACCAGCAGAGATACATCCGCCGGGGAGCTGTTTTTT. The rearrangement uses TRBV15 and TRBJ2-2; D is ambiguous. V lost 0 bases and J 6 bases, leaving 8 bases between the germline ends. The CDR3 totals 14 residues. CDR1 LNHNV and CDR2 YYDKDF come from the germline V gene (reference sequence).

This clonotype was seen at least ten times. This CDR3 is CASSYSTDADTQYF. The CDR3 DNA follows: TGTGCCAGCAGTTACTCGACGGACGCAGATACGCAGTATTTT. The V and J genes are TRBV6-2 or TRBV6-3 and TRBJ2-3; D remains ambiguous. Trimming removed 0 bases at V and 4 bases at J, with 8 bases between. Germline CDR1 is MNHEY and CDR2 is SVGEGT. The CDR3 is made up of 14 amino acids.

This chain links TRBV20-1 with TRBJ1-6, with a possible D match to TRBD1 (5 bases). V lost 6 bases and J 10 bases, leaving 22 bases between the germline ends. CDR1 and CDR2 (germline): DFQATT, SNEGSKA (reference sequence). The CDR3 has 15 amino acids. The CDR3 here is CSANPTVGVESPLHF. In nucleotides, the CDR3 is TGCAGTGCGAACCCGACAGTGGGCGTAGAGTCACCCCTCCACTTT.

For this clonotype: At one of its ends the junction is not consistent with the germline gene, which may arise from a read error. CDR3 in amino acids: CASRLRQGSYTHYF. As DNA, the CDR3 is TGTGCCAGCAGACTGAGACAGGGCTCATATACGCATTATTTT. J is TRBJ2-3 and V is TRBV7-2; 7 positions agree with TRBD1. Germline V gene sequence: CDR1 SGHTA, CDR2 FQGNSA. The CDR3 totals 14 residues. Full variable domain (remainder filled in from reference TRBV7-2 and TRBJ2-3): GAGVSQSPSNKVTEKGKDVELRCDPISGHTALYWYRQSLGQGLEFLIYFQGNSAPDKSGLPSDRFSAERTGGSVSTLTIQRTQQEDSAVYLCASRLRQGSYTHYFGPGTRLTVL.

V gene TRBV6-2 or TRBV6-3 combines with J gene TRBJ1-6; D is ambiguous. V was shortened by 8 bases and J by 10 bases, with 12 bases between the two germline ends. The CDR3 has 12 residues. Germline V gene data show CDR1 as MNHEY and CDR2 as SVGEGT. CDR3: CASRPPLSPLHF. The DNA of the CDR3 is TGTGCCAGCCGACCTCCTTTATCACCCCTCCACTTT.

This clonotype showed up just a few times. J is TRBJ2-3 and V is TRBV4-1, with TRBD2 matching over 8 bases. CDR1 and CDR2 (germline): MGHRA, YSYEKL. The CDR3 is made up of 16 amino acids. The J segment lost 6 bases and the V segment lost 0 bases, leaving 8 bases of the junction unmatched. CDR3 in DNA: TGCGCCAGCAGCCAAGATTCGGGGGGGGCCCCCGATACGCAGTATTTT. Amino acid sequence: CASSQDSGGAPDTQYF.

This clonotype was counted at least ten times. The chain links TRBV7-8 to TRBJ2-7, with TRBD2 as a possible D gene (6 bases). This CDR3 is built from 15 residues. Trimming took off 3 bases at V and 0 bases at J, with 12 bases between the two ends. Germline V gene sequence: CDR1 SGHVS, CDR2 FQNEAQ. CDR3 nucleotide sequence: TGTGCCAGCAGCTTGAGGGACTGGAGCTCCTACGAGCAGTACTTC. Its translation is CASSLRDWSSYEQYF.

This clonotype appeared many times. The chain is built from TRBV6-5 and TRBJ1-5; tentatively, D is TRBD1 (5 bases). The V gene lost 5 bases and the J gene lost 7 bases, with 15 bases spanning the gap. This CDR3 is built from 14 residues. The germline CDR1 and CDR2 sequences are MNHEY and SVGAGI. CDR3 sequence (DNA): TGTGCCAGCAGTAGTCAGGGTCTGGGCCAGCCCCAGCATTTT. Translation gives CASSSQGLGQPQHF.

The table lists this clonotype with a few counts. The rearrangement links TRBV15 to TRBJ2-7; D is unresolved. The germline V gene has CDR1 LNHNV and CDR2 YYDKDF (reference sequence). This CDR3 contains 15 residues. V lost 1 base, J lost 0 bases, and 10 bases lay in between. Here the CDR3 reads CATSRVTQSSYEQYF. In nucleotides, the CDR3 is TGTGCCACCAGCAGAGTAACCCAGAGCTCCTACGAGCAGTACTTC.

Turning to this clonotype: A much larger clone lies one base from this, so it may be a read error. CDR3 DNA sequence: TGTGCCAGCAGCTTCGCTCCCAATCATCCCCAGCATTTT. As protein: CASSFAPNHPQHF. V gene TRBV7-8 combines with J gene TRBJ1-5; D is unclear. Germline assignment: CDR1 SGHVS and CDR2 FQNEAQ. CDR3 length: 13 residues.

V and J are TRBV6-5 and TRBJ1-6, with 9 bases fitting TRBD1. After removal of 5 bases from V and 7 bases from J, the junction contained 6 bases not matched to a gene. The CDR3 is 15 residues long. Germline V gene sequence: CDR1 MNHEY, CDR2 SVGAGI. Here the CDR3 DNA reads TGTGCCAGCAGTCGGGACAGGGTAACAAATTCACCCCTCCACTTT. It translates to CASSRDRVTNSPLHF.

The V and J genes are TRBV18 and TRBJ2-1; TRBD1 aligns across 7 bases. The junction had 15 bases not matched to a gene; V was cut back by 6 bases and J by 4 bases. CDR3 length equals 17 residues. Germline CDR1 is KGHSH and CDR2 is LQKENI. The CDR3 is CASSMYPTGASYNEQFF. CDR3 coding DNA: TGTGCCAGCTCGATGTATCCCACAGGGGCAAGTTACAATGAGCAGTTCTTC. The entire variable domain, with the rest obtained from reference TRBV18 and TRBJ2-1, is as follows: NAGVMQNPRHLVRRRGQEARLRCSPMKGHSHVYWYRQLPEEGLKFMVYLQKENIIDESGMPKERFSAEFPKEGPSILRIQQVVRGDSAAYFCASSMYPTGASYNEQFFGPGTRLTVL.

The V and J genes are TRBV7-8 and TRBJ2-7; D is ambiguous. The CDR3 is 15 amino acids. Trimming stripped 1 base from V and 0 bases from J, with 10 bases between. Germline-derived CDR1 and CDR2 are SGHVS and FQNEAQ. The CDR3 nucleotides are TGTGCCAGCAGCTTAGTCGGGTTGAGCTCCTACGAGCAGTACTTC. Protein product: CASSLVGLSSYEQYF.

Regarding this clonotype: It may be a read error: a sequence one base away is much more abundant. The CDR3 carries no conserved terminal phenylalanine or tryptophan, so it likely arises from a read error. The chain uses TRBV20-1 and TRBJ1-3; 8 nucleotides agree with TRBD1. Unmatched junction bases numbered 7, after V lost 6 bases and J lost 0 bases. The CDR3 contains 15 residues. The V gene's germline CDR1 is DFQATT and CDR2 SNEGSKA (reference sequence). CDR3 DNA sequence: TGCAGTGCGGGTGGGGGACAGGCCTCTGGAAACACCATATATTTG. Translation: CSAGGGQASGNTIYL.

The chain links TRBV28 to TRBJ2-1; D is possibly TRBD1 or TRBD2 (5 bases each). With 2 bases removed from V and 5 bases from J, the gap between germline ends came to 34 bases. The CDR3 loop spans 22 amino acids. Germline loops: CDR1 MDHEN, CDR2 SYDVKM. The CDR3 DNA is TGTGCCAGCAGTTTAATCATCGGGGCAGACACACTCTCCTGGGGCTTGAACAATGAGCAGTTCTTC. This gives the protein CASSLIIGADTLSWGLNNEQFF.

The gene calls are TRBV23-1 and TRBJ2-1; D is unclear. TRBV23-1 is labeled an ORF, and its function is uncertain. CDR3 size: 15 residues. With 8 bases removed from V and 5 bases from J, the gap between germline ends came to 19 bases. The CDR3 loop is CASPRNSFSNNEQFF. CDR3 sequence (DNA): TGCGCCAGCCCCCGGAACAGTTTCAGCAACAATGAGCAGTTCTTC.

As for this clonotype: A clone one base away is much larger, so this may be a read error. The V call is TRBV2, the J call TRBJ1-5; 8 bases are shared with TRBD1. Germline CDR1 SNHLY, CDR2 FYNNEI. This CDR3 contains 15 residues. The CDR3 region has the DNA TGTGCCAGCAGGGCAGACAGGGGTAGCAATCAGCCCCCGCATTTT. It codes for CASRADRGSNQPPHF.

This clonotype has at least ten counts. The chain joins TRBV11-1 to TRBJ2-2; a possible D gene is TRBD1 (7 bases). Trimming took 2 bases from V and 3 from J, leaving 13 bases between them. This CDR3 comprises 16 residues. Per germline, CDR1 SGHAT and CDR2 FQDESV (reference sequence). The CDR3 here is CASSLRRGPDTGELFF. DNA for the CDR3: TGTGCCAGCAGCTTACGGAGGGGGCCTGACACCGGGGAGCTGTTTTTT. The full variable domain, its missing parts supplied by reference TRBV11-1 and TRBJ2-2, is EAEVAQSPRYKITEKSQAVAFWCDPISGHATLYWYRQILGQGPELLVQFQDESVVDDSQLPKDRFSAERLKGVDSTLKIQPAELGDSAMYLCASSLRRGPDTGELFFGEGSRLTVL.

The V and J genes are TRBV6-1 and TRBJ1-6, with unresolved D. The germline V gene has CDR1 MNHNS and CDR2 SASEGT. V was clipped by 5 bases and J by 0 bases, with 14 bases between them. The CDR3 length is 17 residues. In DNA, the CDR3 is TGTGCCAGCAGTCCCCAACAACAGAGCTCCTATAATTCACCCCTCCACTTT. This sequence encodes CASSPQQQSSYNSPLHF.

On this clonotype itself: A much larger clone differs by one base, so this may be a read error. The chain couples TRBV28 to TRBJ1-5, with TRBD1 as a possible D gene (5 bases). The CDR3 runs 14 residues. Germline lookup yields CDR1 MDHEN and CDR2 SYDVKM. CDR3 region: CACSLTDSNQPQHF. In DNA, the CDR3 is TGTGCCTGCAGCCTGACAGATAGCAATCAGCCCCAGCATTTT.

The rearrangement uses TRBV19 and TRBJ2-3; the match to TRBD1 covers 9 bases. The V segment lost 6 bases and the J segment 6 bases; nucleotides outside the gene matches: 7. Looked up from germline, CDR1 is LNHDA and CDR2 is SQIVND (reference sequence). CDR3 size: 14 residues. CDR3 DNA: TGTGCCAGTAGGGACAGGGGAAGATTTGATACGCAGTATTTT. Translation gives CASRDRGRFDTQYF.

V gene TRBV10-3 combines with J gene TRBJ2-5; D assignment may be TRBD1 or TRBD2 (5 bases each). The CDR3 is 14 amino acids. The V end lost 10 bases, the J end lost 4 bases, and 19 bases lay between the germline ends. Germline V gives CDR1 ENHRY, CDR2 SYGVKD. CDR3 nucleotides: TGTGCCACCTTGGACTCCCCGGGGCGAGAGACCCAGTACTTC. This sequence encodes CATLDSPGRETQYF.

This clonotype showed up just once. The V gene is TRBV28, the J gene TRBJ2-7; possible D gene TRBD2, 5 bases. Trimming removed 5 bases at V and 7 bases at J, with 15 bases between. Germline CDR1 MDHEN, CDR2 SYDVKM. The CDR3 is 13 residues long. CDR3 bases: TGTGCCAGCAGTCCGCCCGAGGGAAATGAGCAGTACTTC. Protein sequence: CASSPPEGNEQYF.

This clonotype turned up a few times. The gene calls are TRBV5-1 and TRBJ1-1, with D perhaps matching TRBD1 (5 bases). V was cut by 5 bases and J by 1 base, with 21 bases left in between. Germline V gene lookup returns CDR1 SGHRS and CDR2 YFSETQ. This CDR3 region has 17 residues. DNA for the CDR3: TGCGCCAGCAGATATGGGGACTCTAGGCTGGGGAACACTGAAGCTTTCTTT. Its translation is CASRYGDSRLGNTEAFF.

This clonotype turned up a few times. The chain couples TRBV7-9 to TRBJ2-1; weak D call: TRBD1 (6 bases). Per germline, CDR1 SEHNR and CDR2 FQNEAQ (reference sequence). This CDR3 region has 15 residues. Trimming pared 5 bases from V and 5 bases from J, leaving 16 bases between. The CDR3 DNA reads as TGTGCCAGCAGCCCCAGGGGCGGACCGGACAATGAGCAGTTCTTC. It is translated as CASSPRGGPDNEQFF.

As to this clonotype: Given a much more abundant clone one base away, this may be a read error. The chain has TRBV6-2 or TRBV6-3 and TRBJ2-7, with D perhaps TRBD1 (6 bases). The CDR3 is 15 residues long. CDR1 is MNHEY and CDR2 is SVGEGT in the germline V gene. Trimming stripped 6 bases from V and 7 bases from J, with 22 bases between. This chain's CDR3 is CASRRWGTPTGEQYF. The CDR3 DNA reads TGTGCCAGCAGGCGCTGGGGGACACCAACGGGGGAGCAGTACTTC.